These T cell receptor beta chains were read from a single sample in a study of T cells in tuberculosis. The assay was immunoSEQ multiplex PCR, and TCRdb's table has in-frame clones only and misses some. This sample has roughly 34,000 clones; under 98% occur once, and the top ten carry approximately 5.8%. Sequenced material: PBMCs. The receptors originated from a donor between 10 and 29 years old with latent tuberculosis or without tuberculosis infection. CDR3s include the opening cysteine and the closing phenylalanine or tryptophan. D genes are given only for firm matches. Clone size is stated in some rows and not others, as once, few, many or a class when expanded.

once | TRBJ1-1 | TRBV9 | . | CASSYRADTEAFF | TGTGCCAGCAGCTACAGGGCGGACACTGAAGCTTTCTTT
. | TRBJ2-5 | TRBV5-6 | . | CASSARRVLIETQYF | TGTGCCAGCAGCGCCCGCCGGGTCCTCATAGAGACCCAGTACTTC
. | TRBJ2-2 | TRBV5-1 | . | CASSLDRNTGELFF | TGCGCCAGCAGCTTGGACAGGAACACCGGGGAGCTGTTTTTT
once | TRBJ1-5 | TRBV5-5 | TRBD1 | CASSWGQGANQPQHF | TGTGCCAGCAGCTGGGGACAGGGGGCTAATCAGCCCCAGCATTTT
. | TRBJ2-7 | TRBV25-1 | . | CASSGNSYEQYF | TGTGCCAGCAGTGGAAACAGCTACGAGCAGTACTTC
. | TRBJ1-2 | TRBV30 | TRBD1 | CAWSVSQGVAFGYTF | TGTGCCTGGAGTGTCTCGCAGGGGGTTGCTTTTGGCTACACCTTC
. | TRBJ1-4 | TRBV5-8 | . | CASRSGPGHLIATNEKLFF | TGTGCCAGCAGATCGGGACCGGGACACCTTATTGCAACTAATGAAAAACTGTTTTTT
once | TRBJ2-5 | TRBV5-1 | . | CASAQEGETQYF | TGCGCCAGTGCCCAAGAGGGAGAGACCCAGTACTTC
. | TRBJ1-2 | TRBV29-1 | . | CSVAQGRYGYTF | TGCAGCGTTGCACAGGGCCGCTATGGCTACACCTTC
. | TRBJ2-7 | TRBV27 | . | CASALEGAYEQYF | TGTGCCAGTGCCCTTGAGGGGGCCTACGAGCAGTACTTC
. | TRBJ2-2 | TRBV18 | TRBD2 | CASSPSTSGSSTGELFF | TGTGCCAGCTCACCGTCAACTAGCGGGAGTAGCACCGGGGAGCTGTTTTTT